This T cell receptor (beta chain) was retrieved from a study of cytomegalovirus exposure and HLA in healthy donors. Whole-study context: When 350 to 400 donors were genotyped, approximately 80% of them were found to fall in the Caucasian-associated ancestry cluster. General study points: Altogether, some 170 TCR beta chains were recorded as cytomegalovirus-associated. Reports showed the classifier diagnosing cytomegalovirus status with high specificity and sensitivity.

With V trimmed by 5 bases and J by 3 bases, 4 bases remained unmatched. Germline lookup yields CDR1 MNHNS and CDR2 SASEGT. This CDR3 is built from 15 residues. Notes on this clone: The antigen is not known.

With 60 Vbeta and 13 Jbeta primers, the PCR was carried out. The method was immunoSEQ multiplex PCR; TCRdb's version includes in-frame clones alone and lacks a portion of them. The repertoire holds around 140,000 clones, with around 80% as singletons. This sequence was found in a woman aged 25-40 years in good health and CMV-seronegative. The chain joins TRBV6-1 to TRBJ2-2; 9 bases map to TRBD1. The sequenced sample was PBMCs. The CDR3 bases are TGTGCCAGCAGTCTTCGGACAGGGGACACCGGGGAGCTGTTTTTT. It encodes CASSLRTGDTGELFF.